The entry that follows covers one T cell receptor beta chain sequence. V lost 1 base and J 4 bases, leaving 4 bases between the germline ends. There are 12 residues in the CDR3. Germline V gene sequence: CDR1 SGHNT, CDR2 YYREEE (reference sequence). This sample stems from a study of long-term antiretroviral therapy in people with HIV. immunoSEQ v3.0 was run at survey level. Sequenced by immunoSEQ multiplex PCR; TCRdb stores in-frame clones only, minus some. The table records tens of thousands of clones, 80% to 90% of them present only once. Only United States sites treated participants with HIV. Sequenced here: unsorted PBMCs, sampled 2.2 years after starting antiretroviral therapy. The V call is TRBV5-4, the J call TRBJ2-3; D unresolved. This receptor was identified in a man aged 18 to 29 with HIV. The CDR3 DNA reads TGTGCCAGCAGCTTGATGTCAGATACGCAGTATTTT. Residues: CASSLMSDTQYF.